These 3 T cell receptor beta chains originate from one sample sequenced in a study of cytomegalovirus exposure and HLA in healthy donors. The PCR ran on 60 Vbeta and 13 Jbeta primers. Using immunoSEQ multiplex PCR, the repertoire was profiled, and TCRdb retains in-frame clones only, with some absent. This table holds about 200,000 clones, about four fifths found once. The specimen was PBMCs. These receptors were collected from a woman aged 18-30 years in good health and CMV-seronegative.

This clone was observed once. This rearrangement joins TRBV7-9 to TRBJ2-2; the match to TRBD2 covers 12 bases. This CDR3 is built from 16 residues. CDR1 is SEHNR, CDR2 FQNEAQ, per germline (reference sequence). Trimming at V came to 6 bases and at J to 4 bases, leaving 6 bases not matched to a gene. CDR3 in amino acids: CASRRLAGAVTGELFF. CDR3 coding DNA: TGTGCCAGCAGGCGACTAGCGGGAGCGGTCACCGGGGAGCTGTTTTTT.

This clone has only a few counts. The chain employs TRBV10-1 and TRBJ2-1, with D tentatively TRBD1 (5 bases). In germline, CDR1 is WNHNN, CDR2 SYGVQD (reference sequence). With 0 bases removed from V and 12 bases from J, the gap between germline ends came to 15 bases. The CDR3 consists of 14 residues. This CDR3 is CASSESTGPSGQFF. The CDR3, as DNA: TGCGCCAGCAGTGAGTCAACAGGACCGTCGGGGCAGTTCTTC.

About this clone itself: One end of the junction does not line up with germline, which may come from a read error. This chain connects TRBV28 to TRBJ2-5; 12 bases fit TRBD2. There are 19 residues in the CDR3. Germline V gives CDR1 MDHEN, CDR2 SYDVKM. CDR3 sequence reads: CASSLWTSGEGGHRETQYF. CDR3 sequence (DNA): TGTGCCAGCAGTCTATGGACTAGCGGGGAGGGGGGGCACCGGGAGACCCAGTACTTC.